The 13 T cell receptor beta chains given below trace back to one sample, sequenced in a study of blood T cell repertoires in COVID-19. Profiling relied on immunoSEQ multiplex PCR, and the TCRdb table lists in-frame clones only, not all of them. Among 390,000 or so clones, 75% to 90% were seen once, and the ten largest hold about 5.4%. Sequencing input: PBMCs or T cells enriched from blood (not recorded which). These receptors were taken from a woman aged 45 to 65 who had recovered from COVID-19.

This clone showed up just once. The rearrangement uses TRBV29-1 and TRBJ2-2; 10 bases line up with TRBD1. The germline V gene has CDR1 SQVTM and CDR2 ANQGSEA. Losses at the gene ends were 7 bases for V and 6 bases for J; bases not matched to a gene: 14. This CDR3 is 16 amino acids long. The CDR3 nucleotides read TGCAGCGCCCCGGGGAGGGGACAGGGGAATGCCGGGGAGCTGTTTTTT. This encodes CSAPGRGQGNAGELFF.

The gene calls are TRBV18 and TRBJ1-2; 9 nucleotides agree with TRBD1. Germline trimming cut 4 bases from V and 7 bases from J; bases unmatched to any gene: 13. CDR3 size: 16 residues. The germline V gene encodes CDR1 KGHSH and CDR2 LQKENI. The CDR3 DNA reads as TGTGCCAGCTCACAGTTAACCCCGGGACAGGGTTCTGGCTACACCTTC. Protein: CASSQLTPGQGSGYTF.

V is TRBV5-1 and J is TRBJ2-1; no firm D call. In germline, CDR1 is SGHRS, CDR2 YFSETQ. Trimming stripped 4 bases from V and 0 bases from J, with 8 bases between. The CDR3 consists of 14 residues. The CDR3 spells CASSPGGSYNEQFF. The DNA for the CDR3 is TGCGCCAGCAGCCCGGGTGGCTCCTACAATGAGCAGTTCTTC.

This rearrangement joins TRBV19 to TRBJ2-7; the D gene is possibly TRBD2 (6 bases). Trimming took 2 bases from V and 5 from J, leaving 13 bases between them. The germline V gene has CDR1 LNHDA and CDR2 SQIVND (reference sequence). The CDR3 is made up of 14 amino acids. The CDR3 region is CASSIQVGRNEQYF. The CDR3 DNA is TGTGCCAGTAGTATACAGGTGGGGAGGAACGAGCAGTACTTC.

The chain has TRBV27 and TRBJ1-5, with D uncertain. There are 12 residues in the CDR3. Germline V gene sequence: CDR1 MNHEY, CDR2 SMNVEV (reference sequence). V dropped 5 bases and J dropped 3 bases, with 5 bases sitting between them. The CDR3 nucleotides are TGTGCCAGCAGTCCCCACAATCAGCCCCAGCATTTT. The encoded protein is CASSPHNQPQHF.

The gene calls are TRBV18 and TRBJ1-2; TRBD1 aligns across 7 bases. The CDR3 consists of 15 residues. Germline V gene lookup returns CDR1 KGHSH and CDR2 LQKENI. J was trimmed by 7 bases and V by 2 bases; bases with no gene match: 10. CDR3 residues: CASSPRDRRIRGYTF. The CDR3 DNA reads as TGTGCCAGCTCACCAAGGGACAGACGGATACGTGGCTACACCTTC.

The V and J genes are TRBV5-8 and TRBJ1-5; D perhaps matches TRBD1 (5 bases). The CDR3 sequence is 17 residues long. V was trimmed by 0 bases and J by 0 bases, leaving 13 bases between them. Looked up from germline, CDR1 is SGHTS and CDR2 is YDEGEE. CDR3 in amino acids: CASSLDQGGFSNQPQHF. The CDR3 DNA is TGTGCCAGCAGCTTGGATCAGGGAGGTTTTAGCAATCAGCCCCAGCATTTT.

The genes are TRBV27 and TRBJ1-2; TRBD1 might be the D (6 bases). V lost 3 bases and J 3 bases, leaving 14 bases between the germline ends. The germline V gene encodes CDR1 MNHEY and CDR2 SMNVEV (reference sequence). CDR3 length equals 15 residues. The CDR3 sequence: CASSFQGRHDYGYTF. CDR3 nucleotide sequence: TGTGCCAGCAGTTTTCAGGGGCGCCACGACTATGGCTACACCTTC.

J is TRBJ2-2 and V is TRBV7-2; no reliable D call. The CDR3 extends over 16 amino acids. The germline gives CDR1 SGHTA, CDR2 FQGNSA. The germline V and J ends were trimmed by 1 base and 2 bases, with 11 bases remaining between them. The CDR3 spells CASSLDGQINTGELFF. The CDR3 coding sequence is TGTGCCAGCAGCTTAGATGGCCAGATCAACACCGGGGAGCTGTTTTTT.

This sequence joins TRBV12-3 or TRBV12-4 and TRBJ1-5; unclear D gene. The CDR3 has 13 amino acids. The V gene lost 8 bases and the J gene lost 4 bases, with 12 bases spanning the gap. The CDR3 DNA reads TGTGCCAGCGCCCCTGGGCCGAATCAGCCCCAGCATTTT. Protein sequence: CASAPGPNQPQHF.

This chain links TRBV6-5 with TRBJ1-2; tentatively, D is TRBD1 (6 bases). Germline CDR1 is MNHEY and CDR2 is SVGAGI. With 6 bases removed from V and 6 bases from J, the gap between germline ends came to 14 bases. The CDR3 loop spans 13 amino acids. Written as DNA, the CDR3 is TGTGCCAGCAGAGTCGGGACATGGGATGGCTACACCTTC. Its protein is CASRVGTWDGYTF.

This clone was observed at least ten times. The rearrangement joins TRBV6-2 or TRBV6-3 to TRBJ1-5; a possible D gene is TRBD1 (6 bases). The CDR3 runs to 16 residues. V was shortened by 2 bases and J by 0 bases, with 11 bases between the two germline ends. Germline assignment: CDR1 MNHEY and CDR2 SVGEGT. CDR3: CASSYTGSYSNQPQHF. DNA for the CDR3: TGTGCCAGCAGTTACACAGGGTCTTATAGCAATCAGCCCCAGCATTTT.

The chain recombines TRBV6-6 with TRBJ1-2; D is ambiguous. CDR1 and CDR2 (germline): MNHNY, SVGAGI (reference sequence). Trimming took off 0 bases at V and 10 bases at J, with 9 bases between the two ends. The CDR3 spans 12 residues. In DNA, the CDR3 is TGTGCCAGCAGTTACTCGCCAGGTCCCTACACCTTC. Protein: CASSYSPGPYTF.